This TCR beta chain was sequenced during a study of OX40 agonist ivuxolimab in advanced cancers. Study details: The mean age was 60 years, ranging from about 20 to 90, with around four fifths of participants male. Notes on the study in general: Clonal expansion from baseline to week 6 occurred in both CD4+ and CD8+ T cells.

TCRdb's table, derived via immunoSEQ multiplex PCR, lists solely in-frame clones and lacks some. The top ten clones hold 25% to 30% of a sample with about 16,000 clones, 75% to 95% of them seen once. Trimming left V 3 bases short and J 2 bases short, with 11 bases between. The germline V gene encodes CDR1 SNHLY and CDR2 FYNNEI. The CDR3 contains 15 residues. Baseline was the first blood sampling point, followed by cycle 4 day 1 and cycle 7 day 1. A remark on this clone: Antigen specificity is unknown.

This TCR was sampled from an adult with an advanced solid tumor such as melanoma, head and neck, liver or kidney cancer. The sequences come from CD4+ or CD8+ T cells sorted from blood, collected in a trial of the OX40 agonist ivuxolimab. The rearrangement uses TRBV2 and TRBJ1-5; TRBD1 is a possible D gene (6 bases). CDR3: CASSDWGPGNQPQHF. The CDR3 coding sequence is TGTGCCAGCAGTGATTGGGGGCCCGGCAATCAGCCCCAGCATTTT.